This TCR beta chain was obtained from a study of blood T cell repertoires in COVID-19. Study background: Samples of COVID-19 (acute and convalescent) were obtained from the United States, Italy and Spain.

This CDR3 contains 14 residues. In germline, CDR1 is GTSNPN, CDR2 SVGIG (reference sequence). V shed 4 bases and J 8 bases; nucleotides not matched to a gene: 12. Libraries were prepared by immunoSEQ multiplex PCR; TCRdb keeps only in-frame clonotypes and omits some of them. Of approximately 220,000 clones in the sample, around 82% were seen once. The sequence was collected from a woman in her thirties who had recovered from COVID-19. The gene calls are TRBV30 and TRBJ1-1, with TRBD1 identical over 8 bases. The sequenced sample was peripheral blood. This chain's CDR3 is CAWKARQGAGEAFF. The DNA of the CDR3 is TGTGCCTGGAAAGCTCGCCAGGGGGCAGGGGAAGCTTTCTTT.